The TCR beta chain under discussion was sequenced for a study of T cell changes during pregnancy in multiple sclerosis. V was pared by 4 bases and J by 6 bases, with 15 bases between. Germline values: CDR1 WNHNN, CDR2 SYGVQD (reference sequence). The CDR3 is 14 amino acids. This clone was observed a handful of times. Libraries were prepared by immunoSEQ multiplex PCR; TCRdb keeps only in-frame clonotypes and omits some of them. The sample gives 35,000 or so clones, 92% of which show up once; about 0.46% is in the top ten. The chain carries TRBV10-1 and TRBJ1-1; D perhaps matches TRBD1 (5 bases). This TCR was sampled from a female donor with multiple sclerosis, enrolled in a pregnancy study. The sequencing used CD4+ T cells from peripheral blood mononuclear cells, collected after pregnancy. The DNA of the CDR3 is TGCGCCAGCAGTGTCGGCAGGGTGTACCCTGAAGCTTTCTTT. Amino acids: CASSVGRVYPEAFF.